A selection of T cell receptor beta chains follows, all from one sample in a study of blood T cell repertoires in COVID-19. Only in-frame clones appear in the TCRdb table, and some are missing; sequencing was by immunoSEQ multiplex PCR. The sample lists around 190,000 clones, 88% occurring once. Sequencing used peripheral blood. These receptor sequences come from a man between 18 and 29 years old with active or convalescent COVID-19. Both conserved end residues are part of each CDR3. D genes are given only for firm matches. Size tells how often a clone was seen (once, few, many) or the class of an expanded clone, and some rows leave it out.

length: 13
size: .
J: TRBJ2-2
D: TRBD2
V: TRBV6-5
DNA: TGTGCCAGCAGGACTAGCGGCACCGGGGAGCTGTTTTTT
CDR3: CASRTSGTGELFF

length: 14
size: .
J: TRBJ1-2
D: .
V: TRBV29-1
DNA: TGCAGCGTTGAAGGCTTGGGAGGAGCGGATGGCTACACCTTC
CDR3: CSVEGLGGADGYTF

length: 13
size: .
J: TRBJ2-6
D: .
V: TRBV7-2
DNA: TGTGCCAGCAGCTCTGCTGGGGCCAACGTCCTGACTTTC
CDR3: CASSSAGANVLTF

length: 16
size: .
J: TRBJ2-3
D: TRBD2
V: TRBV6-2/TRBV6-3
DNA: TGTGCCAGCAGTTACTCTGCGGGAGTGGGGACAGATACGCAGTATTTT
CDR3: CASSYSAGVGTDTQYF

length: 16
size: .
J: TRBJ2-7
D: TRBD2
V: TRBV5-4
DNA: TGTGCCAGCAGCTTTAGCGGACTAGCGGGAGCCTACGAGCAGTACTTC
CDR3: CASSFSGLAGAYEQYF

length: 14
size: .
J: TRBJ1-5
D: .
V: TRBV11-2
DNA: TGTGCCAGCAGCTTAGCTCAGGGAAATCAGCCCCAGCATTTT
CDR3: CASSLAQGNQPQHF

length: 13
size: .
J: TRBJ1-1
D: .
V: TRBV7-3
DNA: TGTGCCAGCAGCTTAACCCTTTACACTGAAGCTTTCTTT
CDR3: CASSLTLYTEAFF

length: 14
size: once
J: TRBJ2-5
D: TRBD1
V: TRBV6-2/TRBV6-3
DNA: TGTGCCAGCAGCACGGTTGGGACAGAAGAGACCCAGTACTTC
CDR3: CASSTVGTEETQYF

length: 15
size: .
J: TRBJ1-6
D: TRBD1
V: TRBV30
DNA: TGTGCCTGGAGTCTGACAGGGGGTAATAATTCACCCCTCCACTTT
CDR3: CAWSLTGGNNSPLHF

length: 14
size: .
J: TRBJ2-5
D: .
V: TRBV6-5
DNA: TGTGCCAGCAAAATCAACAGGATTTCGGAGACCCAGTACTTC
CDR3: CASKINRISETQYF

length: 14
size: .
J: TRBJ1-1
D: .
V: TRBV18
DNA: TGTGCCAGCTCACCACCTCAGGGTAACACTGAAGCTTTCTTT
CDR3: CASSPPQGNTEAFF

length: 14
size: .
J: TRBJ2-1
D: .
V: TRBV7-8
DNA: TGTGCCAGCAGCTCACGTATGACAGGCAATGAGCAGTTCTTC
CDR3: CASSSRMTGNEQFF

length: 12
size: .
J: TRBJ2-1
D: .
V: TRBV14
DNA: TGTGCCAGCAGCCAAGACTTGAATGAGCAGTTCTTC
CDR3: CASSQDLNEQFF

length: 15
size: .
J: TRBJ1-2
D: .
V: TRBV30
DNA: TGTGCCTGGAGTGTTAGGCAGGATTCTATCAGTGGCTACATCTTC
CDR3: CAWSVRQDSISGYIF

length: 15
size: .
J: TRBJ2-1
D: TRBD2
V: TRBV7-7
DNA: TGTGCTAGCAGCCTCGGGACTAGCGGGAGTCTTGAGCAGTTCTTC
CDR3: CASSLGTSGSLEQFF

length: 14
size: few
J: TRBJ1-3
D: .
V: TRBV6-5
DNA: TGTGCCAGCAGCATGGAGGATTCCGGAAACACCATATATTTT
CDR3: CASSMEDSGNTIYF

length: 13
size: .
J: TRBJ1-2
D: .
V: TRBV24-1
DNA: TGTGCCACCAGTGCAAACAGGAACTATGGCTACACCTTC
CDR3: CATSANRNYGYTF

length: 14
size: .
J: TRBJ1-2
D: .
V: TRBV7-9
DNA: TGTGCCAGCAGCCCCAAACGAGAGACAAGCGGCTACACCTTC
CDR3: CASSPKRETSGYTF

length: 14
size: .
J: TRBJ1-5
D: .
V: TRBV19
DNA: TGTGCCAGTAGGTGGTCAGGAGGGAATCAGCCCCAGCATTTT
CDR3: CASRWSGGNQPQHF

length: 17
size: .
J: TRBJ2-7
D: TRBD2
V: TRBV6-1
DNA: TGTGCCAGCAGTGAGGGGGGACTAGCGGGAATCACCTACGAGCAGTACTTC
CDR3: CASSEGGLAGITYEQYF

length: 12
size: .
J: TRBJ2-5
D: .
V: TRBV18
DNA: TGTGCCAGCTCACGACTAGGGGAGACCCAGTACTTC
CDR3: CASSRLGETQYF

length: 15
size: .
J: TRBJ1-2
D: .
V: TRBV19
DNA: TGTGCCAGTAGTATAAGGATCTCGGCGGCGCGTGGCTACACCTTC
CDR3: CASSIRISAARGYTF

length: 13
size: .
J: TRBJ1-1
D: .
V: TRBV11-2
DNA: TGTGCCAGCAGTATTATAGGGGGCACTGAAGCTTTCTTT
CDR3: CASSIIGGTEAFF

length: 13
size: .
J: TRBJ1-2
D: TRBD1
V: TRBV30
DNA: TGTGCCTGGAGGACAGGGTGGAACTATGGCTACACCTTC
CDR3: CAWRTGWNYGYTF

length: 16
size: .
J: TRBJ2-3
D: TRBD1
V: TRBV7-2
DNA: TGTGCCAGCAGCTCGGTCGGGACAGGGTTTACAGATACGCAGTATTTT
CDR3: CASSSVGTGFTDTQYF

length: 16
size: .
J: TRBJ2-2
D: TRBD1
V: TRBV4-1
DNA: TGCGCCAGCAGCCAGACGGGACAGGGGAACACCGGGGAGCTGTTTTTT
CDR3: CASSQTGQGNTGELFF

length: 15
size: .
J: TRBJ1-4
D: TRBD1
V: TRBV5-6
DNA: TGTGCCAGCAGCTTGGGGGACAGGGACGCTGAAAAACTGTTTTTT
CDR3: CASSLGDRDAEKLFF

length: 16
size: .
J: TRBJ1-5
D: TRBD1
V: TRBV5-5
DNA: TGTGCCAGCAGCTTGGTCCCTGGGACAGGGTTTCAGCCCCAGCATTTT
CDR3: CASSLVPGTGFQPQHF